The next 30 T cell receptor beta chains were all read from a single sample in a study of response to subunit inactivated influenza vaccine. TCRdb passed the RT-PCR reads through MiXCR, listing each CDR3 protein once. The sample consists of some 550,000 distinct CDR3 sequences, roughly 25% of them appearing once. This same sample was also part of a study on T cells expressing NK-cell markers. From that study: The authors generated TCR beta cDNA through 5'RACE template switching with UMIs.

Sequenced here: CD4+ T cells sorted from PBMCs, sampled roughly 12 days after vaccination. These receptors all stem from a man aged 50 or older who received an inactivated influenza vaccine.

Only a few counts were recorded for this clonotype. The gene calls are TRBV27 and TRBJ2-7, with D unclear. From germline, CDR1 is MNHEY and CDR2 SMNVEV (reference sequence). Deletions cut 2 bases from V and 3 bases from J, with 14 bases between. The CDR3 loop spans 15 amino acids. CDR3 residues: CASSLRAPLVYEQYF. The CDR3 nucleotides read TGTGCCAGCAGTTTAAGGGCACCCCTGGTCTACGAGCAGTACTTC.

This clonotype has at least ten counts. The CDR3 here is CASSFEGLDYGYTF. CDR3 coding DNA: TGCGCCAGCAGCTTCGAGGGACTCGACTATGGCTACACCTTC. This chain links TRBV5-1 with TRBJ1-2; TRBD1 might be the D (5 bases). The V and J ends lost 2 bases and 3 bases respectively, with 11 bases between them. This CDR3 contains 14 residues. CDR1 is SGHRS and CDR2 is YFSETQ in the germline V gene. Combining the CDR3 with reference TRBV5-1 and TRBJ1-2 gives the whole variable domain KAGVTQTPRYLIKTRGQQVTLSCSPISGHRSVSWYQQTPGQGLQFLFEYFSETQRNKGNFPGRFSGRQFSNSRSEMNVSTLELGDSALYLCASSFEGLDYGYTFGSGTRLTVV.

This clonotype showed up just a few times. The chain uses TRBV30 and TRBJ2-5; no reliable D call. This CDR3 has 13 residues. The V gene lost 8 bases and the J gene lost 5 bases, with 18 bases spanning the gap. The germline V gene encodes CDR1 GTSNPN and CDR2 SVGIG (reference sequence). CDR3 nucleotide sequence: TGTGCCGGACGGACGCTCCCCGGGGAGACCCAGTACTTC. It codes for CAGRTLPGETQYF.

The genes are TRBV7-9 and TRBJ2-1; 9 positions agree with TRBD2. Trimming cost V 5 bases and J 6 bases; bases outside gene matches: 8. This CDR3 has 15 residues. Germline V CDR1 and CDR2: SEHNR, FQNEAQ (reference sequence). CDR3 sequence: CASSVLAGLGNEQFF. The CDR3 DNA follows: TGTGCCAGCAGCGTCCTAGCGGGATTGGGCAATGAGCAGTTCTTC.

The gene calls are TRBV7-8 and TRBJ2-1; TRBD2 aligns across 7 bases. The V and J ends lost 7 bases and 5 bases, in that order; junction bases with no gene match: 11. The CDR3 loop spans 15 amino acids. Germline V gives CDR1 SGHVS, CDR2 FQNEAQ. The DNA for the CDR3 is TGTGCCAGCACCCCGGGGAGGGAACGGAACAATGAGCAGTTCTTC. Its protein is CASTPGRERNNEQFF. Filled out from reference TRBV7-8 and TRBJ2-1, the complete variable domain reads GAGVSQSPRYKVAKRGQDVALRCDPISGHVSLFWYQQALGQGPEFLTYFQNEAQLDKSGLPSDRFFAERPEGSVSTLKIQRTQQEDSAVYLCASTPGRERNNEQFFGPGTRLTVL.

CDR3 DNA sequence: TGTGCCAGCAGAAAAACTAGCCTGGGCGGGAATGAGCAGTTCTTC. Its protein is CASRKTSLGGNEQFF. The gene calls are TRBV12-3 or TRBV12-4 and TRBJ2-1; D possibly corresponds to TRBD2 (6 bases). The CDR3 is 15 residues long. Trimming left V 6 bases short and J 7 bases short, with 19 bases between.

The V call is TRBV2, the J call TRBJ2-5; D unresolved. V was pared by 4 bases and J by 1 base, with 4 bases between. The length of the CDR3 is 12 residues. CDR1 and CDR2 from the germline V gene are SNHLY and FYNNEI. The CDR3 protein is CASSVIQETQYF. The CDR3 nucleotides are TGTGCCAGCAGTGTTATCCAAGAGACCCAGTACTTC. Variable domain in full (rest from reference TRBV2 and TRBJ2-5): EPEVTQTPSHQVTQMGQEVILRCVPISNHLYFYWYRQILGQKVEFLVSFYNNEISEKSEIFDDQFSVERPDGSNFTLKIRSTKLEDSAMYFCASSVIQETQYFGPGTRLLVL.

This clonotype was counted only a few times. CDR3 coding DNA: TGTGCCATCAGTGAAAGACAGGGGACCTACGAGCAGTACTTC. This gives the protein CAISERQGTYEQYF. The chain couples TRBV10-3 to TRBJ2-7, with 8 bases lining up with TRBD1. The CDR3 sequence is 14 residues long. Germline V CDR1 and CDR2: ENHRY, SYGVKD. V shed 3 bases and J 2 bases; nucleotides not matched to a gene: 3.

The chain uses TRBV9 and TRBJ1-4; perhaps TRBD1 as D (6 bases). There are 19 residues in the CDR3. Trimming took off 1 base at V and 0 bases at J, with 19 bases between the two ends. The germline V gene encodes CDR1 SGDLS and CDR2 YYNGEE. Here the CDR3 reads CASSVLSGALFATNEKLFF. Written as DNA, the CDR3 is TGTGCCAGCAGCGTATTGTCAGGGGCCTTATTTGCAACTAATGAAAAACTGTTTTTT.

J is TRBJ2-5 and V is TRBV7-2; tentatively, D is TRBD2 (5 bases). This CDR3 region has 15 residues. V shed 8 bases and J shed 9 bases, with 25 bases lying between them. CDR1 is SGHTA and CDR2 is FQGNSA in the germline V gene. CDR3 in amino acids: CASGLPQAGVWAQYF. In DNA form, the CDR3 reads TGTGCCAGCGGATTACCTCAGGCCGGGGTTTGGGCCCAGTACTTC.

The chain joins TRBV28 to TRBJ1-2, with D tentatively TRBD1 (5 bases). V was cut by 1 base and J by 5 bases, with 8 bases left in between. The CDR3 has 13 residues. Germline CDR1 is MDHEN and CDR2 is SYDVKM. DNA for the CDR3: TGTGCCAGCAGTTTATCCGCAGGGTATGGCTACACCTTC. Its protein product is CASSLSAGYGYTF.

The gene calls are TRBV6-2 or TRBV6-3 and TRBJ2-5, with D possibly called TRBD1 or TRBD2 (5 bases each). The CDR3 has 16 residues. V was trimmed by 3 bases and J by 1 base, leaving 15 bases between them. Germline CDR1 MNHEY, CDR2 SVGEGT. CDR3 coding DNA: TGTGCCAGCAGTTATGAGGCAGGGACCCCCCAAGAGACCCAGTACTTC. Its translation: CASSYEAGTPQETQYF.

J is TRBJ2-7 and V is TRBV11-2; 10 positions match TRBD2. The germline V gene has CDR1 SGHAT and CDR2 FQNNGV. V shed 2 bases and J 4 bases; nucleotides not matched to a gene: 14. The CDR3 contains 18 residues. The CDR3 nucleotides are TGTGCCAGCAGCTTAAGGAGCGGGAGGGCCTTATACCCATACGAGCAGTACTTC. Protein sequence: CASSLRSGRALYPYEQYF.

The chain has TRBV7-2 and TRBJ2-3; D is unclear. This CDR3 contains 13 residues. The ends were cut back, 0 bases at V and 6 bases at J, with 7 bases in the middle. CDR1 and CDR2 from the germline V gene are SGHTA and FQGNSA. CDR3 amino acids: CASSLAPRDTQYF. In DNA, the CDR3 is TGTGCCAGCAGCTTAGCCCCAAGGGATACGCAGTATTTT.

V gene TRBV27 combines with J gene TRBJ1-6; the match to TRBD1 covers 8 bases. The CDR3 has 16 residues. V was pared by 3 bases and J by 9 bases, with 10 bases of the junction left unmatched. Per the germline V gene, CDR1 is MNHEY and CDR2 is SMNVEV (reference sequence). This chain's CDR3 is CASSLVPGTGFSPLHF. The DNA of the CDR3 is TGTGCCAGCAGTTTGGTCCCCGGGACAGGCTTTTCACCCCTCCACTTT.

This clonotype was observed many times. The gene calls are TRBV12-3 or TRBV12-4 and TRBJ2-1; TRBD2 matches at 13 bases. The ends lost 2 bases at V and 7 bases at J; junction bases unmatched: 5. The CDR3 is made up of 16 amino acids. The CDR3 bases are TGTGCCAGCAGTTTATCTCGGGGACTAGCGGGAAATGAGCAGTTCTTC. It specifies CASSLSRGLAGNEQFF.

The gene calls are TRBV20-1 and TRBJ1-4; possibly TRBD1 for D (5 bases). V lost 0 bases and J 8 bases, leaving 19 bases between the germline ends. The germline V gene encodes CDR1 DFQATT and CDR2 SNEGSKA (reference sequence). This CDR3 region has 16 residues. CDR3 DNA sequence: TGCAGTGCTAGAGATCTCACTGGGCAGGGTTCGGAAAAACTGTTTTTT. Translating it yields CSARDLTGQGSEKLFF.

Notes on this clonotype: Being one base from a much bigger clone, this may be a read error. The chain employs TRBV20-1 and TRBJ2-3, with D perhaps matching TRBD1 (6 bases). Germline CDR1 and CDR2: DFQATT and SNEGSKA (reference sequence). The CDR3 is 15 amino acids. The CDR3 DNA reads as TGCAGTGCTAGTTGGGGCCAGGGGAACACAGATGCGCAGTATTTT. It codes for CSASWGQGNTDAQYF.

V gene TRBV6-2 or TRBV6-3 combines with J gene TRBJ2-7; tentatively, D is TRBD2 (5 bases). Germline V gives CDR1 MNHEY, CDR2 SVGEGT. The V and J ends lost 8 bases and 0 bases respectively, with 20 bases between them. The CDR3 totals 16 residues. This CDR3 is CASRVTVATSSYEQYF. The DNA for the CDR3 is TGTGCCAGCCGAGTTACCGTAGCGACAAGCTCCTACGAGCAGTACTTC.

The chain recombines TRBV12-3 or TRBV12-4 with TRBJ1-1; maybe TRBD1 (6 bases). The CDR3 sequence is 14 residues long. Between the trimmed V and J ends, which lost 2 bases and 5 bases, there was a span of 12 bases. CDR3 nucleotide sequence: TGTGCCAGCAGTTTATACGACCAGGGGACTGAAGCTTTCTTT. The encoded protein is CASSLYDQGTEAFF.

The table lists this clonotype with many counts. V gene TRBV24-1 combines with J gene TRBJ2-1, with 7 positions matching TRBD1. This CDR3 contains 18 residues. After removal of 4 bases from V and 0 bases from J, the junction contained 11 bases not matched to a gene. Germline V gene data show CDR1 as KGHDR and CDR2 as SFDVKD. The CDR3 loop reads CATSDNDRALSSYNEQFF. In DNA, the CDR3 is TGTGCCACCAGTGACAATGACAGGGCCCTGAGCTCCTACAATGAGCAGTTCTTC.

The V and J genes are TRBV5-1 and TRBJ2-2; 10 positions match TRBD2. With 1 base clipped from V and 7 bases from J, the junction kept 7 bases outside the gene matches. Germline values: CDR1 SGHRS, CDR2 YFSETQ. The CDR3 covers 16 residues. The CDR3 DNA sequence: TGCGCCAGCAGCTTGAGCGGGAGGGCCCTCGGCGGGGAGCTGTTTTTT. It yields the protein CASSLSGRALGGELFF.

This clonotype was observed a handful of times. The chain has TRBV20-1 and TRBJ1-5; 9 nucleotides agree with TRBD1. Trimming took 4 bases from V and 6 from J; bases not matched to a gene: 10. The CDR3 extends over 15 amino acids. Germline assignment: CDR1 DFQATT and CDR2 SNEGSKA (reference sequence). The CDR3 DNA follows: TGCAGTGCTACCGACTTGGACAGGGGAGGTCAGCCCCAGCATTTT. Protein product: CSATDLDRGGQPQHF.

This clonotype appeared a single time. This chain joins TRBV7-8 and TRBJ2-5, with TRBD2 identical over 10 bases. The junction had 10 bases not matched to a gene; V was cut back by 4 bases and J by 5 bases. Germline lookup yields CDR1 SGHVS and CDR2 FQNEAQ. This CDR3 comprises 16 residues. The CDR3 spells CASSSVGLADRETQYF. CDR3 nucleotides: TGTGCCAGCAGCTCGGTCGGACTAGCGGATAGGGAGACCCAGTACTTC. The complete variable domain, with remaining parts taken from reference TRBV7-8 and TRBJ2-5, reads GAGVSQSPRYKVAKRGQDVALRCDPISGHVSLFWYQQALGQGPEFLTYFQNEAQLDKSGLPSDRFFAERPEGSVSTLKIQRTQQEDSAVYLCASSSVGLADRETQYFGPGTRLLVL.

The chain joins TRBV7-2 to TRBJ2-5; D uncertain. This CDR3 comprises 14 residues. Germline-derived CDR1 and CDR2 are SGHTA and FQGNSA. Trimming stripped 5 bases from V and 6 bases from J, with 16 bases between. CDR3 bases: TGTGCCAGCAGCCAGACCCCTCTCTACCAGACCCAGTACTTC. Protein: CASSQTPLYQTQYF.

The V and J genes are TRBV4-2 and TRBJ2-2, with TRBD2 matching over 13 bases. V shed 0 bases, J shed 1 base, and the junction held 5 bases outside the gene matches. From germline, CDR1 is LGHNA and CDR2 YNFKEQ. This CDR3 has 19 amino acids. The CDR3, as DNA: TGTGCCAGCAGCCAAGATAGTAGGACTAGCGGGAGGAACACCGGGGAGCTGTTTTTT. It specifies CASSQDSRTSGRNTGELFF.

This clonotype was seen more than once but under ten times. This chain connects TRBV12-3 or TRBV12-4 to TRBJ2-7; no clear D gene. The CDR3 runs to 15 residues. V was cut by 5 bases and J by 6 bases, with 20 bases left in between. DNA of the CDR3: TGTGCCAGCAGTCCCCGTGGAAGATCCGGACGCGAGCAGTACTTC. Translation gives CASSPRGRSGREQYF.

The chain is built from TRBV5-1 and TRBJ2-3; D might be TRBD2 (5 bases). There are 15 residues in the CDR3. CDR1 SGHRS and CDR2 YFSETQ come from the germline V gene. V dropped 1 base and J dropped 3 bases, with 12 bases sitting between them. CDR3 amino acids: CASSLRGFLTDTQYF. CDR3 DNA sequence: TGCGCCAGCAGCTTGCGGGGATTTCTGACAGATACGCAGTATTTT. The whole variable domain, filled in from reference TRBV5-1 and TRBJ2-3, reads KAGVTQTPRYLIKTRGQQVTLSCSPISGHRSVSWYQQTPGQGLQFLFEYFSETQRNKGNFPGRFSGRQFSNSRSEMNVSTLELGDSALYLCASSLRGFLTDTQYFGPGTRLTVL.

The CDR3, as DNA: TGTGCCAGCAGCGGAGCCCTGGATACGCAGTATTTT. This translates into CASSGALDTQYF. The rearrangement joins TRBV9 to TRBJ2-3; no clear D. CDR3 size: 12 residues. CDR1 is SGDLS and CDR2 is YYNGEE in the germline V gene. V shed 3 bases and J shed 6 bases, with 8 bases lying between them.

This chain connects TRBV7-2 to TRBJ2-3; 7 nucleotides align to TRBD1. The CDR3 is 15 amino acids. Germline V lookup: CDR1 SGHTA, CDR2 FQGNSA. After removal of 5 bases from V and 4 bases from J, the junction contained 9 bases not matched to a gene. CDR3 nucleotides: TGTGCCAGCAGCACCGTTCAGGGGGTCGCAGATACGCAGTATTTT. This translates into CASSTVQGVADTQYF.